The next 8 T cell receptor beta chains were all read from a single sample in a study of Tregs in tolerant kidney transplant recipients. The nonmyeloablative bone marrow transplants came from related graft donors, with transient mixed chimerism. Only in-frame clones appear in the TCRdb table, and some are missing; sequencing was by immunoSEQ multiplex PCR. Counted here are more than 70,000 clones, roughly 90% occurring once; the ten biggest clones make up approximately 1.4%. The sequenced sample was CD4+ T cells from blood (PBMCs), obtained 24 months after the transplant. Receptor source: a human patient who received a combined kidney and bone marrow transplant. T cells may partly derive from the graft donor.

The V gene is TRBV7-2, the J gene TRBJ2-7; the match to TRBD1 covers 7 bases. Germline CDR1 SGHTA, CDR2 FQGNSA. The CDR3 is 14 residues long. The trim removed 5 bases at V and 3 bases at J, leaving 7 bases unmatched. The CDR3 nucleotides are TGTGCCAGCAGCCCCACCCCAGGGGGCTACGAGCAGTACTTC. The encoded protein is CASSPTPGGYEQYF.

V is TRBV27 and J is TRBJ2-2, with D possibly being TRBD1 (5 bases). Germline-derived CDR1 and CDR2 are MNHEY and SMNVEV (reference sequence). V lost 2 bases and J lost 3, with 7 bases in between. The CDR3 is 14 amino acids. CDR3: CASSLIGDTGELFF. CDR3 nucleotide sequence: TGTGCCAGCAGTTTAATAGGGGACACCGGGGAGCTGTTTTTT.

This rearrangement joins TRBV6-5 to TRBJ1-5; tentatively, D is TRBD1 (5 bases). Germline V gene data show CDR1 as MNHEY and CDR2 as SVGAGI. This CDR3 has 14 residues. Trimming cost V 2 bases and J 9 bases, with 14 bases left between them. CDR3 in amino acids: CASSYRAGSGPQHF. For the CDR3, the DNA is TGTGCCAGCAGTTACAGGGCAGGGTCAGGGCCCCAGCATTTT.

The chain is built from TRBV4-3 and TRBJ2-7, with 9 bases matching TRBD1. CDR1 is LGHNA and CDR2 is YSLEER in the germline V gene. The V and J ends lost 4 bases and 6 bases, in that order; junction bases with no gene match: 16. The CDR3 is made up of 17 amino acids. CDR3: CASSLIIPGQGFSEQYF. The DNA for the CDR3 is TGCGCCAGCAGCCTAATCATACCGGGACAGGGTTTTTCCGAGCAGTACTTC.

The chain couples TRBV18 to TRBJ1-1; unclear D gene. CDR3 length equals 14 residues. CDR1 is KGHSH, CDR2 LQKENI, per germline. V was pared by 3 bases and J by 1 base, with 9 bases between. CDR3 in amino acids: CASSPRAGNTEAFF. In DNA, the CDR3 is TGTGCCAGCTCACCTAGGGCGGGGAACACTGAAGCTTTCTTT. Supplemented by reference TRBV18 and TRBJ1-1, the full variable domain reads NAGVMQNPRHLVRRRGQEARLRCSPMKGHSHVYWYRQLPEEGLKFMVYLQKENIIDESGMPKERFSAEFPKEGPSILRIQQVVRGDSAAYFCASSPRAGNTEAFFGQGTRLTVV.

For this clone: The missing conserved phenylalanine or tryptophan at the end of this CDR3 makes a read error likely. The limits of the CDR3 on the DNA are not certain, so only TCRdb's listed CDR3 is given. The V and J genes are TRBV20-1 and TRBJ1-1; TRBD1, the D gene given by the table, was not confirmed from the DNA. The CDR3 is 11 amino acids in total, end residues counted. Germline V gene sequence: CDR1 DFQATT, CDR2 SNEGSKA (reference sequence). The CDR3: CSARDQPTGGI.

The chain uses TRBV18 and TRBJ2-1, with 9 bases that match TRBD2. This CDR3 comprises 16 residues. Germline lookup yields CDR1 KGHSH and CDR2 LQKENI. The J segment lost 0 bases and the V segment lost 6 bases, leaving 6 bases of the junction unmatched. CDR3 residues: CASSYSGGHSYNEQFF. CDR3 sequence (DNA): TGTGCCAGCTCCTATAGCGGGGGCCACTCCTACAATGAGCAGTTCTTC.

This clone appeared a few times. V usage is TRBV6-6 and J usage is TRBJ2-2, with a possible D match to TRBD2 (6 bases). Trimming shortened V by 2 bases and J by 5 bases, and 12 bases separated the two germline ends. The CDR3 is made up of 15 amino acids. The germline gives CDR1 MNHNY, CDR2 SVGAGI (reference sequence). The DNA of the CDR3 is TGTGCCAGCAGTTACGGGGGAGGAGGGACCGGGGAGCTGTTTTTT. It codes for CASSYGGGGTGELFF.